This TCR beta chain came from a study of control samples from healthy donors and cancer patients. This table comes from immunoSEQ multiplex PCR, and its TCRdb copy is limited to in-frame clones, with some not included. The data show tens of thousands of clones, around 97% seen once. V shed 7 bases and J shed 7 bases, with 15 bases lying between them. The germline gives CDR1 SQVTM, CDR2 ANQGSEA. The CDR3 is made up of 12 amino acids. The source is a woman aged 30 to 39 in good health. V usage is TRBV29-1 and J usage is TRBJ2-3; no clear D. Sample: blood. CDR3 residues: CSAQDRHNTQYF. The CDR3 region has the DNA TGCAGCGCCCAGGATAGACACAATACGCAGTATTTT.